The 11 T cell receptor beta chains below all came from one sample that was sequenced in a study of Ad26.COV2.S vaccination and SARS-CoV-2 variants. Treatment given: over 15 received Ad26.COV2.S at low or high dose, single or two shots; 5 received placebo; per-sample allocation not given. Samples came from day 63 after the first vaccine or placebo injection. TCRdb's copy holds only in-frame clones and misses some; the assay was immunoSEQ multiplex PCR. This sample has under 550,000 clones, with around 90% found just once. Sequenced material: peripheral blood, taken in a trial of Ad26.COV2.S vaccine versus placebo. The receptors were gathered from a person between 18 and 65 years old who received the Ad26.COV2.S COVID-19 vaccine or a placebo.

This clone was recorded once. The chain is built from TRBV2 and TRBJ2-7; D not certain. CDR1 is SNHLY and CDR2 is FYNNEI in the germline V gene. V was trimmed by 2 bases and J by 10 bases, leaving 15 bases between them. CDR3 length equals 13 residues. The CDR3 loop is CASSEREAVGQYF. The CDR3 nucleotides are TGTGCCAGCAGTGAACGAGAGGCAGTCGGTCAGTACTTC.

This rearrangement joins TRBV19 to TRBJ2-5, with unresolved D. The ends were cut back, 3 bases at V and 2 bases at J, with 10 bases in the middle. CDR1 is LNHDA and CDR2 is SQIVND in the germline V gene (reference sequence). The CDR3 totals 14 residues. The CDR3 reads CASSMKSTQETQYF. CDR3 bases: TGTGCCAGTAGTATGAAGAGTACTCAAGAGACCCAGTACTTC.

This sequence joins TRBV9 and TRBJ2-2; no clear D. Germline CDR1 SGDLS, CDR2 YYNGEE. The CDR3 sequence is 15 residues long. Deletions cut 0 bases from V and 0 bases from J, with 6 bases between. The CDR3: CASSVGHTNTGELFF. CDR3 in DNA: TGTGCCAGCAGCGTAGGGCATACGAACACCGGGGAGCTGTTTTTT.

The J gene is TRBJ2-2, the V gene TRBV6-2 or TRBV6-3; D possibly corresponds to TRBD2 (5 bases). V lost 2 bases and J lost 4, with 20 bases in between. CDR1 and CDR2 from the germline V gene are MNHEY and SVGEGT. There are 18 residues in the CDR3. For the CDR3, the DNA is TGTGCCAGCAGTTACCCAGTTGTCGGGAAAAAATCCACCGGGGAGCTGTTTTTT. Residues: CASSYPVVGKKSTGELFF.

The rearrangement joins TRBV25-1 to TRBJ2-1; D tentatively reads TRBD1 or TRBD2 (5 bases each). The V gene's germline CDR1 is MGHDK and CDR2 SYGVNS. V was trimmed by 5 bases and J by 7 bases, leaving 18 bases between them. The CDR3 is made up of 15 amino acids. The CDR3 DNA reads as TGTGCCAGCAGTTCAGGAGCCTTTGGGGGTAATGAGCAGTTCTTC. It codes for CASSSGAFGGNEQFF. Supplemented by reference TRBV25-1 and TRBJ2-1, the full variable domain reads EADIYQTPRYLVIGTGKKITLECSQTMGHDKMYWYQQDPGMELHLIHYSYGVNSTEKGDLSSESTVSRIRTEHFPLTLESARPSHTSQYLCASSSGAFGGNEQFFGPGTRLTVL.

V is TRBV6-2 or TRBV6-3 and J is TRBJ2-5; TRBD2 is a possible D gene (6 bases). The V end lost 5 bases, the J end lost 0 bases, and 25 bases lay between the germline ends. CDR3 length equals 19 residues. In germline, CDR1 is MNHEY, CDR2 SVGEGT. This CDR3 is CASSKEGSGTTSHQETQYF. The CDR3, as DNA: TGTGCCAGCAGTAAAGAGGGTAGCGGAACCACAAGCCACCAAGAGACCCAGTACTTC.

The chain uses TRBV27 and TRBJ2-1; 9 bases align to TRBD2. V shed 7 bases and J 0 bases; nucleotides not matched to a gene: 13. CDR1 and CDR2 from the germline V gene are MNHEY and SMNVEV (reference sequence). This CDR3 contains 18 residues. The CDR3 DNA follows: TGTGCCAGCACCCTTAAAGCGGGAGGCCCTGTCTCCTACAATGAGCAGTTCTTC. Translation: CASTLKAGGPVSYNEQFF.

The J gene is TRBJ1-1, the V gene TRBV30; D is possibly TRBD1 (6 bases). Germline V lookup: CDR1 GTSNPN, CDR2 SVGIG (reference sequence). V dropped 2 bases and J dropped 6 bases, with 10 bases sitting between them. This CDR3 region has 12 residues. CDR3 in DNA: TGTGCCTGGAGTCCTGGGGGCCCTGAAGCTTTCTTT. It is translated as CAWSPGGPEAFF.

The chain is built from TRBV4-3 and TRBJ1-1; a weak D match, TRBD1 (5 bases). The CDR3 is 12 amino acids. Germline loops: CDR1 LGHNA, CDR2 YSLEER. The germline V and J ends were trimmed by 3 bases and 8 bases, with 10 bases remaining between them. This chain's CDR3 is CASSQGVGEAFF. CDR3 bases: TGCGCCAGCAGCCAGGGGGTGGGAGAAGCTTTCTTT.

V and J are TRBV7-2 and TRBJ1-2, with no clear D. With 1 base removed from V and 0 bases from J, the gap between germline ends came to 6 bases. The length of the CDR3 is 14 residues. CDR1 is SGHTA and CDR2 is FQGNSA in the germline V gene. The CDR3 spells CASSLVGTNYGYTF. CDR3 coding DNA: TGTGCCAGCAGCTTAGTAGGGACTAACTATGGCTACACCTTC.

V and J are TRBV27 and TRBJ1-1; D is perhaps TRBD1 (5 bases). The CDR3 spans 15 residues. CDR1 MNHEY and CDR2 SMNVEV come from the germline V gene (reference sequence). V shed 2 bases and J shed 0 bases, with 10 bases lying between them. CDR3 nucleotide sequence: TGTGCCAGCAGTTTAACGGGACGCATGAACACTGAAGCTTTCTTT. Translation: CASSLTGRMNTEAFF.